The sequence of this T cell receptor beta chain was determined in a study of blood T cell repertoires in COVID-19. Across the study: From T cells, B-cell-depleted T cells, or PBMCs came the material, which was cDNA or gDNA.

The CDR3 length is 16 residues. Germline lookup yields CDR1 SGHVS and CDR2 FQNEAQ. V was clipped by 1 base and J by 0 bases, with 10 bases between them. Generated by immunoSEQ multiplex PCR, the TCRdb table keeps only in-frame clones and is missing some. Seen here are approximately 300,000 clones, roughly 85% observed once, and the top ten hold about 2%. Sequencing was carried out using PBMCs or T cells enriched from blood (not recorded which). The receptor was derived from a woman aged 30 to 39 who had been exposed to COVID-19. The V call is TRBV7-8, the J call TRBJ1-3; TRBD1 is a possible D gene (5 bases). In DNA, the CDR3 is TGTGCCAGCAGCTTAGGACAGCCTGGCTCTGGAAACACCATATATTTT. As protein: CASSLGQPGSGNTIYF.